The clone carrying this T cell receptor beta chain was counted a few times. Its matching antigen is unknown. This sample is drawn from a study of shared clonotypes between healthy human individuals. Regarding the study as a whole: The study sampled only blood, and tissue repertoires likely differ. Rarefaction indicated that sorted-subset sequencing remained incomplete although depth was large.

V lost 0 bases and J lost 1, with 7 bases in between. Germline loops: CDR1 SGHRS, CDR2 YFSETQ. The length of the CDR3 is 14 residues. Profiled with immunoSEQ multiplex PCR; TCRdb holds only in-frame clones, not every one. The sample carries about 1.1 million clones, approximately 80% recorded once. The sample comprised memory CD4+ T cells from PBMCs. Stated subset: CD45RA-negative fraction. The V and J genes are TRBV5-1 and TRBJ2-5; a weak D match, TRBD1 (5 bases). This TCR came from a man aged 18 to 35 in good health. Some clones in this sample may be carry-over from other donors' samples. The CDR3 here is CASSLVDSQETQYF. The CDR3 region has the DNA TGCGCCAGCAGCTTGGTCGACAGCCAAGAGACCCAGTACTTC.